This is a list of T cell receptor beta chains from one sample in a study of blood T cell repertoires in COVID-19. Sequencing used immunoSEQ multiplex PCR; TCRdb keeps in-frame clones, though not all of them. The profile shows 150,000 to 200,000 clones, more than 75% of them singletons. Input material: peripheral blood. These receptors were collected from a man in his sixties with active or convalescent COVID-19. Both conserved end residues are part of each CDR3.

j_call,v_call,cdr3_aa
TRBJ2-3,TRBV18,CASSPRQGVGDTQYF
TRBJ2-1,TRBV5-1,CASSLVSGGDNEQFF
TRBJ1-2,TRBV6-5,CASSRPGQAYGYTF
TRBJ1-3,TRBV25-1,CASSEQSSGNTIYF
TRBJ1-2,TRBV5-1,CASTYDMGQGYYGYTF
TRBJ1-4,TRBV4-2,CASSQESLPDEKLFF
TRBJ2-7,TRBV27,CASRREYSYEQYF
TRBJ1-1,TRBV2,CASSSLGSNTEAFF
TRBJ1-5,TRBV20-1,CSASFGTGNQPQHF
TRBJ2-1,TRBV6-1,CASRERNEQFF
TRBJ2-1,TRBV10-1,CASSRPNEQFF
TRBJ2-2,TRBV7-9,CASSSTTPGWGAGELFF
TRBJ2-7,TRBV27,CASSLGPGEGEQYF
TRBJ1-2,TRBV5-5,CASSVSAGFYGYTF
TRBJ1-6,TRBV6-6,CASSQLPGDSPLHF
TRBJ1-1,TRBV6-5,CASSSYDGTGNTEAFF
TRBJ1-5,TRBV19,CASSMYFRVDQPQHF
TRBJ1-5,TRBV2,CASTSRVSQPQHF
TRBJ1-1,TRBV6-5,CASSSGHLNTEAFF
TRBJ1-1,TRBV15,CATSRPGTGGTEAFF
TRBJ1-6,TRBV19,CASSKPNSPLHF
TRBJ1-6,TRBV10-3,CAIRTTDYNSPLHF
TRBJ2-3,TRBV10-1,CASSTGIGTDTQYF
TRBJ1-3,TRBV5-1,CASSLGQGGNTIYF
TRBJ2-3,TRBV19,CASSIAAGFGADTQYF
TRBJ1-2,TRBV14,CASSQSVGARTF
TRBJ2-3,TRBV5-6,CASSLETSGTGADTQYF
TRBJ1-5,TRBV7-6,CASSPRMGRGYSNQPQHF
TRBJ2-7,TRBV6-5,CASRPSRVPANEQYF